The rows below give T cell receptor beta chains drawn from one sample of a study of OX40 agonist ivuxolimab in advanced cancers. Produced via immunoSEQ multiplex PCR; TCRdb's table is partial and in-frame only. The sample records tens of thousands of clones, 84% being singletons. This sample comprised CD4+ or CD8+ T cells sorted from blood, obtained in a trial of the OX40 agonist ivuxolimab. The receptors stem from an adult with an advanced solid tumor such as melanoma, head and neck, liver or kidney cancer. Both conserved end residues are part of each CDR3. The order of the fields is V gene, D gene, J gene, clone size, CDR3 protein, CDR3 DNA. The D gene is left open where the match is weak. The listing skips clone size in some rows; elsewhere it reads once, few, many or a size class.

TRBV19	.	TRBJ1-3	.	CARSDRLAGNTIYF	TGTGCCCGTAGCGACAGGTTGGCTGGAAACACCATATATTTT
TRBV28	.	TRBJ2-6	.	CASSSHGAGANVLTF	TGTGCCAGCAGTTCCCATGGTGCTGGGGCCAACGTCCTGACTTTC
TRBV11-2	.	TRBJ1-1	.	CASSPDSRTAFF	TGTGCCAGCAGCCCGGATTCCCGAACGGCTTTCTTT
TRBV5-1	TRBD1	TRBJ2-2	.	CASSPRTGGFTGELFF	TGCGCCAGCAGCCCAAGGACAGGGGGGTTCACCGGGGAGCTGTTTTTT
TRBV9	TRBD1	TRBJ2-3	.	CASSADRGREDTQYF	TGTGCCAGCAGCGCGGACAGGGGGCGTGAGGATACGCAGTATTTT
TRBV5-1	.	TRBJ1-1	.	CASTTGTANTEAFF	TGCGCCAGCACCACCGGGACGGCGAACACTGAAGCTTTCTTT
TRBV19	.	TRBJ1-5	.	CASDGGGHQPQHF	TGTGCCAGTGACGGGGGGGGGCATCAGCCCCAGCATTTT
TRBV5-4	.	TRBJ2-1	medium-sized	CASSLWSNSYNEQFF	TGTGCCAGCAGCTTGTGGAGCAACTCCTACAATGAGCAGTTCTTC
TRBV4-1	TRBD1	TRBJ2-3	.	CASSQTAGQENTDTQYF	TGCGCCAGCAGCCAAACCGCGGGACAGGAAAACACAGATACGCAGTATTTT
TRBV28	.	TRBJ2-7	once	CASRRQSYEQYF	TGTGCCAGCCGAAGACAGAGCTACGAGCAGTACTTC
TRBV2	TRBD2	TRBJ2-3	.	CASSGSGTTTDTQYF	TGTGCCAGCAGTGGCTCCGGGACTACTACAGATACGCAGTATTTT
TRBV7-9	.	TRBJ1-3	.	CASRRVSGNTIYF	TGTGCCAGCAGAAGGGTCTCTGGAAACACCATATATTTT
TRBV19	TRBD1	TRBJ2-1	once	CASLQGAGDEQFF	TGTGCCAGTCTCCAGGGGGCAGGGGATGAGCAGTTCTTC
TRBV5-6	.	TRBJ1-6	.	CASSLARERYTYNSPLHF	TGTGCCAGCAGCTTGGCCAGGGAGAGGTATACCTATAATTCACCCCTCCACTTT
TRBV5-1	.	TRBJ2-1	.	CASSALEGWEQFF	TGCGCCAGCAGCGCTTTGGAGGGCTGGGAGCAGTTCTTC
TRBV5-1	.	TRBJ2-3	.	CASSLAAWGSTDTQYF	TGCGCCAGCAGCTTGGCCGCCTGGGGAAGCACAGATACGCAGTATTTT
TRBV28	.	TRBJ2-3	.	CASSLSQPLGTDTQYF	TGTGCCAGCAGTTTAAGCCAGCCTCTCGGCACAGATACGCAGTATTTT
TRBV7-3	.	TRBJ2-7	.	CASSLQAGSRQYF	TGTGCCAGCAGCTTACAGGCCGGCAGCCGGCAGTACTTC
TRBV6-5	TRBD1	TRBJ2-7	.	CASSPSGTGGYEQYF	TGTGCCAGCAGTCCCTCCGGGACAGGGGGCTACGAGCAGTACTTC
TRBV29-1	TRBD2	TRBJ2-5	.	CSVERASGRAETQYF	TGCAGCGTTGAACGGGCTAGCGGGAGGGCGGAGACCCAGTACTTC
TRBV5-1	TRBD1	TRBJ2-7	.	CASSFGQGRGEQYF	TGCGCCAGCAGCTTTGGACAGGGAAGGGGCGAGCAGTACTTC
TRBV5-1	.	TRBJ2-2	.	CASSASRVVDTGELFF	TGCGCCAGCAGCGCCTCCAGGGTAGTGGACACCGGGGAGCTGTTTTTT
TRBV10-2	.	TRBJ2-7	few	CASSWQGHYEQYF	TGCGCCAGCAGCTGGCAGGGGCATTACGAGCAGTACTTC
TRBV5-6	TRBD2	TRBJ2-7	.	CASSGGVESHYYYYEQYF	TGTGCCAGCAGCGGGGGGGTAGAGTCCCACTACTACTACTACGAGCAGTACTTC
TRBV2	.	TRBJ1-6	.	CASSELESYNSPLHF	TGTGCCAGCAGTGAGCTAGAATCCTATAATTCACCCCTCCACTTT
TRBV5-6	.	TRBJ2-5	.	CASSLGDRLLYF	TGTGCCAGCAGCTTGGGAGACCGGCTATTGTACTTC
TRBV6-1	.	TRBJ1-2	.	CASSEDGQVYGYTF	TGTGCCAGCAGTGAGGATGGGCAGGTCTATGGCTACACCTTC
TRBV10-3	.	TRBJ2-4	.	CAPVKLAVAKNIQYF	TGTGCCCCCGTCAAGCTAGCAGTAGCCAAAAACATTCAGTACTTC
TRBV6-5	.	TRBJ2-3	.	CASSYDLARTDTQYF	TGTGCCAGCAGTTACGACCTAGCTAGGACAGATACGCAGTATTTT
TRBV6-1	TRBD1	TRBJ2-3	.	CASSELRDRATDTQYF	TGTGCCAGCAGTGAGCTCCGGGACAGGGCCACAGATACGCAGTATTTT
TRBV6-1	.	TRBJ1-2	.	CASSETPGSYGYTF	TGTGCCAGCAGTGAAACCCCCGGGAGCTATGGCTACACCTTC
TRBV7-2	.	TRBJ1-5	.	CASSLASQQPQHF	TGTGCCAGCAGCTTAGCTAGTCAACAGCCCCAGCATTTT
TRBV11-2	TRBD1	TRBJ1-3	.	CASSPDRVPGNTIYF	TGTGCCAGCAGCCCTGACAGGGTACCTGGAAACACCATATATTTT
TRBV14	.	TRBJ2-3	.	CASSSKAVVRRTDTQYF	TGTGCCAGCAGCTCGAAGGCAGTGGTTAGGCGCACAGATACGCAGTATTTT
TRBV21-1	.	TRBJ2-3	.	CASSKRLSSGRGTDTQYF	TGTGCCAGCAGCAAGCGTCTATCTAGCGGGAGGGGCACAGATACGCAGTATTTT
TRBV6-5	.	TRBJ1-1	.	CASSWGGINTEAFF	TGTGCCAGCAGTTGGGGCGGCATTAACACTGAAGCTTTCTTT
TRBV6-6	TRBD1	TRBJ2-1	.	CASSWTGGNNEQFF	TGTGCCAGCAGTTGGACAGGGGGCAACAATGAGCAGTTCTTC
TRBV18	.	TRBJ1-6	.	CASSPSWSEALHF	TGTGCCAGCTCACCCTCGTGGAGCGAGGCCCTCCACTTT
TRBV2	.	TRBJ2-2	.	CASRGGDTGELFF	TGTGCCAGCAGGGGTGGGGACACCGGGGAGCTGTTTTTT
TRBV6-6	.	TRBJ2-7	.	CASTGGYEQYF	TGTGCCTCGACAGGAGGCTACGAGCAGTACTTC
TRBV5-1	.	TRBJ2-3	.	CASSMDGSPDTQYF	TGCGCCAGCAGCATGGACGGCAGTCCAGATACGCAGTATTTT
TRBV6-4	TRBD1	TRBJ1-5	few	CASSQQGGNQPQHF	TGTGCCAGCAGTCAACAGGGGGGCAATCAGCCCCAGCATTTT
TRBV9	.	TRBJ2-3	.	CASSYEGPDTQYF	TGTGCCAGCAGCTACGAGGGTCCCGATACGCAGTATTTT
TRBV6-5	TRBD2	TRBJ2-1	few	CASSYLTSDEQFF	TGTGCCAGCAGTTACTTGACTAGCGATGAGCAGTTCTTC
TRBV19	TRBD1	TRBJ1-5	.	CASRLDRTSNQPQHF	TGTGCCAGTAGATTGGACAGGACTAGCAATCAGCCCCAGCATTTT